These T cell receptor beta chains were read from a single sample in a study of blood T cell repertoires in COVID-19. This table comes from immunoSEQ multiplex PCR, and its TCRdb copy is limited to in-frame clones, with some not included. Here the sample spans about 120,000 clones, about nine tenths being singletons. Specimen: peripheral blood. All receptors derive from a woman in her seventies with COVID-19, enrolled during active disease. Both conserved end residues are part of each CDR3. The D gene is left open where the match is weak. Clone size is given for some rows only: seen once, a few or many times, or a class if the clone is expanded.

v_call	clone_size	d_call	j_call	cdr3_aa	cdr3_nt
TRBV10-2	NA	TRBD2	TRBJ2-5	CASSYGLAGGLRETQYF	TGCGCCAGCAGTTACGGACTAGCGGGGGGCCTTCGGGAGACCCAGTACTTC
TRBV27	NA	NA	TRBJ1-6	CATSKSGSSYNSPLHF	TGTGCCACCTCAAAGTCGGGGAGCTCCTATAATTCACCCCTCCACTTT
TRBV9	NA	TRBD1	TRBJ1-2	CASSVGTGGYGYTF	TGTGCCAGCAGCGTAGGGACAGGGGGCTATGGCTACACCTTC
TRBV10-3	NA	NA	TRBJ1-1	CAIKKLGQNTEAFF	TGTGCCATCAAAAAACTGGGACAGAACACTGAAGCTTTCTTT
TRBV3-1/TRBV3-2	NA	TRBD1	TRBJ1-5	CASRKQGGSNQPQHF	TGTGCCAGCAGAAAACAGGGGGGGAGCAATCAGCCCCAGCATTTT
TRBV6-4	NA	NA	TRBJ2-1	CASSPSYTSSYNEQFF	TGTGCCAGCAGTCCCTCCTATACGAGCTCCTACAATGAGCAGTTCTTC
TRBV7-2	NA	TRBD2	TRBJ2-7	CASSLYPSGGASREQYF	TGTGCCAGCAGCTTATATCCTAGCGGGGGGGCCTCCCGCGAGCAGTACTTC
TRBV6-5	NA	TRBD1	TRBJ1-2	CASSYRDRNGGYTF	TGTGCCAGCAGTTACAGGGACAGGAATGGCGGCTACACCTTC
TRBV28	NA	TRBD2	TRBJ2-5	CASSLSGEGTETQYF	TGTGCCAGCAGTTTAAGCGGGGAGGGGACCGAGACCCAGTACTTC
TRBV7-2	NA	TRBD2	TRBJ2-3	CASSLGIWRGGAATDTQYF	TGTGCCAGCAGCTTAGGGATCTGGCGCGGGGGGGCCGCCACAGATACGCAGTATTTT
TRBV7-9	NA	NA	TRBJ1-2	CASSLAQGSHYGYTF	TGTGCCAGCAGCTTAGCGCAGGGTTCCCACTATGGCTACACCTTC
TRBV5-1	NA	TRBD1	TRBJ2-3	CASSFTRTGLTDTQYF	TGCGCCAGCAGCTTTACAAGGACAGGCCTGACAGATACGCAGTATTTT
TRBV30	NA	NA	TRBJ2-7	CAWSGPDKVPPYEQYF	TGTGCCTGGAGTGGGCCGGACAAGGTACCGCCTTACGAGCAGTACTTC
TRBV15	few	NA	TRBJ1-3	CATSRDRVGASGNTIYF	TGTGCCACCAGCAGAGATCGGGTGGGAGCCTCTGGAAACACCATATATTTT
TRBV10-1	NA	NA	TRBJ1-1	CASSGGPLNTEAFF	TGCGCCAGCAGTGGGGGGCCTCTGAACACTGAAGCTTTCTTT
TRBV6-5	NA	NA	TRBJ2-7	CASNGAFPSYEQYF	TGTGCCAGCAATGGGGCTTTCCCCTCCTACGAGCAGTACTTC
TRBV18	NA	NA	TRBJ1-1	CASSPGEGSAFF	TGTGCCAGCTCACCAGGAGAGGGTAGTGCTTTCTTT
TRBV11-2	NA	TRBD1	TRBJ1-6	CASSLALPGQGYSPLHF	TGTGCCAGCAGCTTAGCGCTACCGGGACAGGGGTATTCACCCCTCCACTTT
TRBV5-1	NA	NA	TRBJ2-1	CARRDNEQFF	TGCGCCAGACGGGACAATGAGCAGTTCTTC
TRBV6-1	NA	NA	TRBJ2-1	CASSEPSSDSYNEQFF	TGTGCCAGCAGTGAACCTTCTAGCGACTCCTACAATGAGCAGTTCTTC
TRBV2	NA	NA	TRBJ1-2	CASTRQNYGYTF	TGTGCCAGCACGCGGCAGAACTATGGCTACACCTTC
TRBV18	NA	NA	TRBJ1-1	CASSYSGGRGTEAFF	TGTGCCAGCTCTTACAGCGGGGGGCGAGGCACTGAAGCTTTCTTT
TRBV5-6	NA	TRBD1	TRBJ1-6	CASSLGQGNSPLHF	TGTGCCAGCAGCTTAGGACAGGGCAATTCACCCCTCCACTTT
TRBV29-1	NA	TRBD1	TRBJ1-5	CSVGGTGGNQPQHF	TGCAGCGTTGGGGGGACAGGAGGCAATCAGCCCCAGCATTTT
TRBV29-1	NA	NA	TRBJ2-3	CSVEGGQGADTQYF	TGCAGCGTTGAGGGGGGCCAGGGGGCAGATACGCAGTATTTT
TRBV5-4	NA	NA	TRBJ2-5	CAWTSLRGGETQYF	TGTGCCTGGACGAGCCTGCGGGGAGGCGAGACCCAGTACTTC
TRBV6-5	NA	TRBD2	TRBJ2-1	CACREGGGYNEQFF	TGTGCCTGCAGGGAGGGCGGGGGGTACAATGAGCAGTTCTTC
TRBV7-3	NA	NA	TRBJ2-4	CASSLTGGTKNIQYF	TGTGCCAGCAGCTTAACGGGGGGAACCAAAAACATTCAGTACTTC
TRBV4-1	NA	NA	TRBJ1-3	CASSQAGGRNTIYF	TGCGCCAGCAGCCAAGCGGGCGGGAGAAACACCATATATTTT
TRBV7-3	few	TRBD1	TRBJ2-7	CASSLGTGSTYEQYF	TGTGCCAGCAGCTTGGGGACAGGATCAACCTACGAGCAGTACTTC
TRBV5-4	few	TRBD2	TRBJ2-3	CASSLGTSGGPLGPDTQYF	TGTGCCAGCAGCTTGGGGACTAGCGGGGGACCCTTAGGACCAGATACGCAGTATTTT